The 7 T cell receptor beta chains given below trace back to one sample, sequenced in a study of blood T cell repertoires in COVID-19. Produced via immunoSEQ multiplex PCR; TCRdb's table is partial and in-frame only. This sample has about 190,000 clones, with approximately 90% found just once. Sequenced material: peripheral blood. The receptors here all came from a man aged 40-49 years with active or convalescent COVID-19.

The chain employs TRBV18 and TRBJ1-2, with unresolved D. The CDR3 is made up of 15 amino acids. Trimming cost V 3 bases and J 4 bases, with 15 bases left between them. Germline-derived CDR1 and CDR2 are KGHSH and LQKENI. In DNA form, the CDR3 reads TGTGCCAGCTCACCTGACACTAGGATACTCTATGGCTACACCTTC. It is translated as CASSPDTRILYGYTF. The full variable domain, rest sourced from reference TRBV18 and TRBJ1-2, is NAGVMQNPRHLVRRRGQEARLRCSPMKGHSHVYWYRQLPEEGLKFMVYLQKENIIDESGMPKERFSAEFPKEGPSILRIQQVVRGDSAAYFCASSPDTRILYGYTFGSGTRLTVV.

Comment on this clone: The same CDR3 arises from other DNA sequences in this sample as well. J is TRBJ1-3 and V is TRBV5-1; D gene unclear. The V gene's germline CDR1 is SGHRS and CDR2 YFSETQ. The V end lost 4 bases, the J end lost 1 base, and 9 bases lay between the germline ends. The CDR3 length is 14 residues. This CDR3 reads CASSLGGSGNTIYF. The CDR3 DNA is TGCGCCAGCAGCCTGGGCGGGTCTGGAAACACCATATATTTT. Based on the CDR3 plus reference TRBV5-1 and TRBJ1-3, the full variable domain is KAGVTQTPRYLIKTRGQQVTLSCSPISGHRSVSWYQQTPGQGLQFLFEYFSETQRNKGNFPGRFSGRQFSNSRSEMNVSTLELGDSALYLCASSLGGSGNTIYFGEGSWLTVV.

CDR3 sequence (DNA): TGTGCCAGCAGTTTATTAGGGACTAGCGGGAGTTCGGGAGAGACCCAGTACTTC. The encoded protein is CASSLLGTSGSSGETQYF. The chain carries TRBV27 and TRBJ2-5, with 14 bases aligning to TRBD2. V dropped 1 base and J dropped 4; count of bases not matched to a gene: 8. The CDR3 is 18 amino acids. Germline V CDR1 and CDR2: MNHEY, SMNVEV (reference sequence).

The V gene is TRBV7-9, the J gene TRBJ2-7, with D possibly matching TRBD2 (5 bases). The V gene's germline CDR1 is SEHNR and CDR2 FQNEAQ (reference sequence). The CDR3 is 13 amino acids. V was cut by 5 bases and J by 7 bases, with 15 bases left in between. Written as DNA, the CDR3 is TGTGCCAGCAGCCCCGGGGATTCTCGGGAGCAGTACTTC. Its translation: CASSPGDSREQYF.

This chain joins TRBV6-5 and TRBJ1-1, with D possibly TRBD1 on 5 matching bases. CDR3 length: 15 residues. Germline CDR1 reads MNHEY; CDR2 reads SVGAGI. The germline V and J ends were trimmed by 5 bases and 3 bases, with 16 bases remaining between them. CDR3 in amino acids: CASSRGPGVDTEAFF. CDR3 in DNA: TGTGCCAGCAGTCGCGGTCCGGGGGTGGACACTGAAGCTTTCTTT.

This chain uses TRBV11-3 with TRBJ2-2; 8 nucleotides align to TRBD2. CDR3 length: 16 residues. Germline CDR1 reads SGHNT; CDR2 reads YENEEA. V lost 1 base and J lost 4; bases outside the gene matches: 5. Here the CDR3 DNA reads TGTGCCAGCAGCTTAGCGGGAGGGGGTGGCACCGGGGAGCTGTTTTTT. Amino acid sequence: CASSLAGGGGTGELFF.

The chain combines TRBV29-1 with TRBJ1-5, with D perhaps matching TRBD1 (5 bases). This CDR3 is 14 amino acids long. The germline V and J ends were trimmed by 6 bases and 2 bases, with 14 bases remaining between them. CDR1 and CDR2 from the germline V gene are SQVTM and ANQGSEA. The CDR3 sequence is CSVARGTGNQPQHF. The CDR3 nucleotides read TGCAGCGTAGCCCGGGGGACGGGCAATCAGCCCCAGCATTTT.